This TCR beta chain was retrieved from a study of somatic mutations in cytotoxic T cells in rheumatoid arthritis. The CDR3 length equals 14 residues, ends included. The V gene's germline CDR1 is MDHEN and CDR2 SYDVKM. This clone was observed a few times. No antigen is known for it. The DNA is omitted, as the CDR3 cannot be located on it reliably, and the CDR3 follows TCRdb's listing. Measured with immunoSEQ multiplex PCR; TCRdb has only the in-frame clones, and not every one. The table has 10,000 or so clones, about three quarters seen once. Study results and caveats: Age was associated with higher CD8+ clonality in rheumatoid arthritis patients, not in healthy controls.

Sequencing was carried out using CD8+ T cells sorted from blood. The rearrangement links TRBV28 to TRBJ2-7. This TCR was sampled from an adult with rheumatoid arthritis. The CDR3 region is CASSTSKDVYEQYF.